These 8 T cell receptor beta chains were all obtained from the same sample, sequenced in a study of blood T cell repertoires in COVID-19 (dated by TCRdb to the early 2020s). Library method: the immunoSEQ multiplex PCR assay. TCRdb retrieved this table from immuneACCESS and kept in-frame rearrangements only. Not all clones are present; in checked studies, unresolved V genes account for under half, and no reason is known for the remainder. The sample profile shows some 300,000 clones; approximately 90% of them were found once. Almost 4% of the sample comes from the top ten. The specimen was PBMCs or T cells enriched from blood (not recorded which). The receptors were sampled from a woman aged 25-40 years who had been exposed to COVID-19.

This chain uses TRBV15 with TRBJ1-1; TRBD1 is a possible D gene (6 bases). The length of the CDR3 is 18 residues. Germline CDR1 is LNHNV and CDR2 is YYDKDF (reference sequence). Trimming pared 4 bases from V and 3 bases from J, leaving 24 bases between. The CDR3 protein is CATSTVLASGGRDTEAFF. For the CDR3, the DNA is TGTGCCACCAGCACGGTCCTAGCCTCGGGGGGCAGGGACACTGAAGCTTTCTTT.

This clone was seen a handful of times. The CDR3 coding sequence is TGTGCCAGCAGTGAGGGACAGGGGGCCCTCCGCTACGAGCAGTACTTC. This codes for CASSEGQGALRYEQYF. The chain combines TRBV2 with TRBJ2-7; 12 bases agree with TRBD1. The CDR3 sequence is 16 residues long. CDR1 and CDR2 (germline): SNHLY, FYNNEI. V was pared by 3 bases and J by 3 bases, with 6 bases of the junction left unmatched.

This clone was seen just once. The V gene is TRBV28, the J gene TRBJ1-1, with D unresolved. The CDR3 is made up of 15 amino acids. V lost 5 bases and J 1 base, leaving 14 bases between the germline ends. In germline, CDR1 is MDHEN, CDR2 SYDVKM. In DNA form, the CDR3 reads TGTGCCAGCAGTCATGTGAATCGACAGAACACTGAAGCTTTCTTT. It yields the protein CASSHVNRQNTEAFF.

This chain connects TRBV5-1 to TRBJ1-4, with 7 bases that match TRBD1. From germline, CDR1 is SGHRS and CDR2 YFSETQ. Trimming cost V 4 bases and J 4 bases; bases outside gene matches: 4. This CDR3 spans 14 amino acids. CDR3 DNA sequence: TGCGCCAGCAGCAAGGGGACAGTTAATGAAAAACTGTTTTTT. This codes for CASSKGTVNEKLFF.

The chain joins TRBV5-1 to TRBJ1-2; 7 bases fit TRBD1. The CDR3 has 15 residues. J was trimmed by 0 bases and V by 4 bases; bases with no gene match: 6. Per the germline V gene, CDR1 is SGHRS and CDR2 is YFSETQ. CDR3 protein: CASSDRQGANYGYTF. DNA of the CDR3: TGCGCCAGCAGCGACCGACAGGGAGCTAACTATGGCTACACCTTC.

V gene TRBV7-3 combines with J gene TRBJ2-3; 7 positions agree with TRBD1. This CDR3 has 17 residues. Germline CDR1 is SGHTA and CDR2 is FQGTGA. The ends lost 4 bases at V and 2 bases at J; junction bases unmatched: 12. The CDR3 protein is CASSSKLGGGDTDTQYF. CDR3 DNA: TGTGCCAGCAGCTCTAAGTTAGGGGGCGGCGACACAGATACGCAGTATTTT.

The rearrangement links TRBV30 to TRBJ1-1, with 7 bases lining up with TRBD1. Germline assignment: CDR1 GTSNPN and CDR2 SVGIG (reference sequence). J gave up 3 bases and V 5 bases, and 3 bases lay outside the gene matches. The CDR3 spans 12 residues. As DNA, the CDR3 is TGTGCCTGGGCGGGACAGTACACTGAAGCTTTCTTT. It encodes CAWAGQYTEAFF.

The chain has TRBV30 and TRBJ2-7, with 7 positions matching TRBD2. After removal of 0 bases from V and 3 bases from J, the junction contained 11 bases not matched to a gene. This CDR3 spans 16 amino acids. Germline lookup yields CDR1 GTSNPN and CDR2 SVGIG (reference sequence). CDR3: CAWSVGGSPGGYEQYF. CDR3 DNA: TGTGCCTGGAGTGTAGGCGGGAGTCCTGGGGGCTACGAGCAGTACTTC.